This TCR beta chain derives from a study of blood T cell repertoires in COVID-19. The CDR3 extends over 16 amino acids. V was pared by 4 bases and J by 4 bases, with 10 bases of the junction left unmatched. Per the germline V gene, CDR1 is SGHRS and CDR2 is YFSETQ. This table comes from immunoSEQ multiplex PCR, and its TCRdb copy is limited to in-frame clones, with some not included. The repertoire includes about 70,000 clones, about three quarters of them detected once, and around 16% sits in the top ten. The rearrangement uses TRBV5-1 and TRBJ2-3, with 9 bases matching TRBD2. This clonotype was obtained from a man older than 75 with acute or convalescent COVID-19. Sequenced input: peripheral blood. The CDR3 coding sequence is TGCGCCAGCAGCATCGGCGGGACTAGCCGAGCAGATACGCAGTATTTT. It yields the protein CASSIGGTSRADTQYF. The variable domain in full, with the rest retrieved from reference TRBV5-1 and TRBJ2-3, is KAGVTQTPRYLIKTRGQQVTLSCSPISGHRSVSWYQQTPGQGLQFLFEYFSETQRNKGNFPGRFSGRQFSNSRSEMNVSTLELGDSALYLCASSIGGTSRADTQYFGPGTRLTVL.